The clone carrying this T cell receptor beta chain was detected only a few times. Its specificity is not known. The sample is drawn from a study of human T cells and chemical hapten exposure. Study-wide background: The study enrolled mostly female patients with alopecia areata, totalis or universalis. Overall study results and limits: TCRs exceeding a frequency of 1 in 1000 stayed unchanged under DPC sensitization. A positive correlation with patch test score was shown by PT1 expanded TCR counts.

Each CDR3 protein gets one entry after TCRdb re-called the RACE reads with MiXCR. The table lists approximately 97,000 distinct CDR3 sequences, roughly a quarter of them singletons, with around a tenth in the top ten. The time point is: patch test 3, about 24 weeks after DPC sensitization. Specified treatment: therapeutic diphenylcyclopropenone sensitization with weekly scalp DPC. This material consisted of whole blood, taken in connection with sensitization to the hapten diphenylcyclopropenone (DPC). This sequence was found in a man aged 35 to 55 with alopecia areata. Some clones in this sample may be carry-over from other donors' samples.

In DNA, the CDR3 is TGTGCCAGCAGCTTCTCGGGCGGCCAACCCCCACGGTACATTCAGTACTTC. Protein: CASSFSGGQPPRYIQYF. The rearrangement links TRBV7-2 to TRBJ2-4; D is unresolved. There are 17 residues in the CDR3. Germline V gene data show CDR1 as SGHTA and CDR2 as FQGNSA. Trimming stripped 3 bases from V and 8 bases from J, with 23 bases between.